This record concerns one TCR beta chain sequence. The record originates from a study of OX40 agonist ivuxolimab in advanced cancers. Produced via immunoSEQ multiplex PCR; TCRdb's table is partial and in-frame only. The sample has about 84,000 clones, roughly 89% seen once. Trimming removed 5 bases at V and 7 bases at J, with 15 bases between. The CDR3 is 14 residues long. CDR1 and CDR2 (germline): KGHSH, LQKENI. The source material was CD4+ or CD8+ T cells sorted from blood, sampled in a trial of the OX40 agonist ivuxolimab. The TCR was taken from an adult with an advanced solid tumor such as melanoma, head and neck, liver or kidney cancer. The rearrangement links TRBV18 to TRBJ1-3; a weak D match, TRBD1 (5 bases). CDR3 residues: CASSRTRDSNTIYF. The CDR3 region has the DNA TGTGCCAGCTCAAGGACAAGGGACTCGAACACCATATATTTT.